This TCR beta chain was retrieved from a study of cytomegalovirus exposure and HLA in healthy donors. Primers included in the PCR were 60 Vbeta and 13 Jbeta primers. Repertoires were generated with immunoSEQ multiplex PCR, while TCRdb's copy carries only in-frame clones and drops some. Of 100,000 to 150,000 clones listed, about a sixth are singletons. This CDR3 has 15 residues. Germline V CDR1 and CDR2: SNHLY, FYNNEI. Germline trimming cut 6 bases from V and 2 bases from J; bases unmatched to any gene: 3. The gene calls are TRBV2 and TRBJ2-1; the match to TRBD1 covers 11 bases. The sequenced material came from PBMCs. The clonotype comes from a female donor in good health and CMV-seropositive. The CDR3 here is CASRRDRGTYNEQFF. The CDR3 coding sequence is TGTGCCAGCAGGAGGGACAGGGGGACCTACAATGAGCAGTTCTTC.